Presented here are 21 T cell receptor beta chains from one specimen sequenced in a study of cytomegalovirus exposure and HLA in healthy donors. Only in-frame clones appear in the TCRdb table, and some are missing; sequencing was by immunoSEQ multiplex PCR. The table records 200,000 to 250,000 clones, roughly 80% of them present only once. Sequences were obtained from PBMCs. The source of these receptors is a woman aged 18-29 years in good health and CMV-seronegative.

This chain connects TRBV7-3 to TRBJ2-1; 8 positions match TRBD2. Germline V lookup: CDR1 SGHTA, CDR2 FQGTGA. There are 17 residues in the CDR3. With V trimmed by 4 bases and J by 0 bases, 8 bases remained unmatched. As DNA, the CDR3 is TGTGCCAGCAGCTCAACGGGACTAGGGAGCTCCTACAATGAGCAGTTCTTC. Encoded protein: CASSSTGLGSSYNEQFF.

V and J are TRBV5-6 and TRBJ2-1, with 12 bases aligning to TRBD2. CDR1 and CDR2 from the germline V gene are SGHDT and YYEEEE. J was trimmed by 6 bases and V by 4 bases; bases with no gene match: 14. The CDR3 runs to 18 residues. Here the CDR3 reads CASSGPLAGGPRPNEQFF. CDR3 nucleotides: TGTGCCAGCAGCGGCCCCCTAGCGGGGGGGCCGAGGCCCAATGAGCAGTTCTTC.

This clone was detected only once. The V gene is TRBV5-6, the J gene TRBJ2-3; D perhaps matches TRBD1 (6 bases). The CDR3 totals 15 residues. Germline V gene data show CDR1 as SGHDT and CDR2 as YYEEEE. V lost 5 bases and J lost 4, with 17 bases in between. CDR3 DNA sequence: TGTGCCAGCAGATCTCGACAGGATTCCCCAGATACGCAGTATTTT. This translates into CASRSRQDSPDTQYF.

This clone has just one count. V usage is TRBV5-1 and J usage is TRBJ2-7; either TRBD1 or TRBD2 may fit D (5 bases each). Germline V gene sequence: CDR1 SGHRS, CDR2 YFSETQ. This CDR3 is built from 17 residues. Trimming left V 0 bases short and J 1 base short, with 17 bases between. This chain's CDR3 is CASSLGAGTETSYEQYF. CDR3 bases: TGCGCCAGCAGCTTGGGGGCAGGGACGGAGACTTCCTACGAGCAGTACTTC.

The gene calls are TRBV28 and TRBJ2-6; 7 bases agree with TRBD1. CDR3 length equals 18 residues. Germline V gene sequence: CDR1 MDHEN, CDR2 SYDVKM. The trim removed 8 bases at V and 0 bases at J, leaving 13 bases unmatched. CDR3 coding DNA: TGTGCCAGCGGGACCAACAGGGGCCTCAGCTCTGGGGCCAACGTCCTGACTTTC. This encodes CASGTNRGLSSGANVLTF.

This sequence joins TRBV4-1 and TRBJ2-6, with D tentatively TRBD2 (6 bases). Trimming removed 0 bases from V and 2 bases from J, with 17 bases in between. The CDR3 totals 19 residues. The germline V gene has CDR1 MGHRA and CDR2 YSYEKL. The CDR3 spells CASSQDRQAGAAGANVLTF. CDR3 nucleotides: TGCGCCAGCAGCCAAGATCGGCAAGCGGGTGCGGCTGGGGCCAACGTCCTGACTTTC.

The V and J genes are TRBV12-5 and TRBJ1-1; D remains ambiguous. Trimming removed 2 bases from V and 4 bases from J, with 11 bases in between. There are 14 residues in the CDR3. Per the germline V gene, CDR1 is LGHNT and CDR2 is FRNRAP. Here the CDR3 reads CASGLFGGSTEAFF. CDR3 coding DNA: TGTGCTAGTGGTTTGTTTGGAGGGAGCACTGAAGCTTTCTTT.

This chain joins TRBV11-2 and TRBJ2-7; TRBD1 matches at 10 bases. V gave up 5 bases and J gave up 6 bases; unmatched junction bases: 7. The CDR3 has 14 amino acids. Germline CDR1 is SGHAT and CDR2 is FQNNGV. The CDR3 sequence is CASSLSRTGGEQYF. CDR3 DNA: TGTGCCAGCAGCCTATCGCGGACAGGGGGCGAGCAGTACTTC.

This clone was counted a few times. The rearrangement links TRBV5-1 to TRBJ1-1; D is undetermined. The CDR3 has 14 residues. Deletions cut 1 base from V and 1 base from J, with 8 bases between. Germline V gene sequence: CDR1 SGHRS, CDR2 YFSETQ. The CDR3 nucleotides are TGCGCCAGCAGCTTGCAGGAGGGGAACACTGAAGCTTTCTTT. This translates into CASSLQEGNTEAFF.

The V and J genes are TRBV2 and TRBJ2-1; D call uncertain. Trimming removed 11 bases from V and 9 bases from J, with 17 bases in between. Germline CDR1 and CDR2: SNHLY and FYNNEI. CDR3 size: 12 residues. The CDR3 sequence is CAGKKGVGEQFF. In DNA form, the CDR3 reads TGTGCCGGTAAAAAGGGCGTCGGTGAGCAGTTCTTC.

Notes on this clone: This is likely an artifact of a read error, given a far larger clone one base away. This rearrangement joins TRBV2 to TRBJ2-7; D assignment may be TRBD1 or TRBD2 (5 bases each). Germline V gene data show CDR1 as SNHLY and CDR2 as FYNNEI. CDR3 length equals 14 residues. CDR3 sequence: CASSESGPRSPLHF. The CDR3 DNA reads TGTGCCAGCAGTGAATCGGGACCTCGATCACCCCTCCACTTC.

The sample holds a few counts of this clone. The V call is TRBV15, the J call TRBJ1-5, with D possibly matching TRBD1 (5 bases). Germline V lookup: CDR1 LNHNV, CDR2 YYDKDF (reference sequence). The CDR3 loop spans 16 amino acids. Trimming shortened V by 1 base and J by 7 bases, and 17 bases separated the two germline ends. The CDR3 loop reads CATSRGMGEGGQPQHF. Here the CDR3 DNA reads TGTGCCACCAGCAGAGGGATGGGGGAAGGTGGCCAGCCCCAGCATTTT.

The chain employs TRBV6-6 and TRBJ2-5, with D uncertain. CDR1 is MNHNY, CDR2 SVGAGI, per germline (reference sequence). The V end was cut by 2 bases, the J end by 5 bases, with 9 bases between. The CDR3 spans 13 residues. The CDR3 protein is CASSYPPGETQYF. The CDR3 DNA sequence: TGTGCCAGCAGTTACCCTCCCGGGGAGACCCAGTACTTC.

CDR3 loop: CASSPRQGPGYTF. CDR3 DNA: TGTGCCAGCAGTCCCAGACAGGGTCCTGGCTACACCTTC. The chain employs TRBV6-1 and TRBJ1-2; TRBD1 matches 7 bases. The CDR3 loop spans 13 amino acids. Germline CDR1 is MNHNS and CDR2 is SASEGT. Trimming cost V 5 bases and J 7 bases; bases outside gene matches: 7.

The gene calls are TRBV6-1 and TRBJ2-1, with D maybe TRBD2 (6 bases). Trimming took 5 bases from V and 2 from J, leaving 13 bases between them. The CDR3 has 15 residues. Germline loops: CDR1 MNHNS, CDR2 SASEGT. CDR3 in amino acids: CASSFGGTAYNEQFF. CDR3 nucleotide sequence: TGTGCCAGCAGTTTTGGAGGGACCGCCTACAATGAGCAGTTCTTC.

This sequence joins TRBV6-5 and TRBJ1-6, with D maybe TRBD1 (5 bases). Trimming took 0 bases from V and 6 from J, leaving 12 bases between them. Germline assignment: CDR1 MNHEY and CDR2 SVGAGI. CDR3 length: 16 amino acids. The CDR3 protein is CASSYSRQGVNSPLHF. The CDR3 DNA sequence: TGTGCCAGCAGTTACTCAAGGCAGGGAGTTAATTCACCCCTCCACTTT.

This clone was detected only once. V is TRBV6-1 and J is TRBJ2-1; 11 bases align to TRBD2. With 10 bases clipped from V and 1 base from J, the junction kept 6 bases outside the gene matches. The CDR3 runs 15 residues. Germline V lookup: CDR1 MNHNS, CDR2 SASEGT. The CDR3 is CAIFRLAGSYNEQFF. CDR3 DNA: TGTGCCATCTTTCGACTAGCGGGATCCTACAATGAGCAGTTCTTC.

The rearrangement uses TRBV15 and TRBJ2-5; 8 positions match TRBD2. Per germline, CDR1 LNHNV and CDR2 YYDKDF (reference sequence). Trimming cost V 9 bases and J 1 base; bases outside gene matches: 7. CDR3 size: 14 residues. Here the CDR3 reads CATMAGGTQETQYF. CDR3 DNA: TGTGCCACTATGGCGGGGGGAACCCAAGAGACCCAGTACTTC.

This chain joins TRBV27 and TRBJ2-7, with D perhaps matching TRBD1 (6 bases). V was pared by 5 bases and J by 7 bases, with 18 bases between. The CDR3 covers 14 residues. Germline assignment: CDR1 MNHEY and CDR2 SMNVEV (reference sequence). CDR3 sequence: CASSLLPGQPEQYF. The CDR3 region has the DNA TGTGCCAGCAGTCTACTTCCAGGACAGCCTGAGCAGTACTTC.

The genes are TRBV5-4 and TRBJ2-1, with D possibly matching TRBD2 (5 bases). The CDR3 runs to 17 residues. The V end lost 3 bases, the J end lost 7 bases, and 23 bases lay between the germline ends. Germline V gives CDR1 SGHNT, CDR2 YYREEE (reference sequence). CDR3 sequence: CASSYVRSSDFMNEQFF. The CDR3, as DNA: TGTGCCAGCAGCTATGTAAGGTCCTCGGACTTCATGAATGAGCAGTTCTTC.

The CDR3 coding sequence is TGCGCCAGCAGCCTCGGGACAGGGACCGCCTACGAGCAGTACTTC. Translation: CASSLGTGTAYEQYF. The rearrangement joins TRBV5-1 to TRBJ2-7; TRBD1 matches at 9 bases. The CDR3 runs to 15 residues. In germline, CDR1 is SGHRS, CDR2 YFSETQ. Unmatched junction bases numbered 7, after V lost 4 bases and J lost 2 bases.